A single sample is the source of the 24 T cell receptor beta chains below, sequenced in a study of blood T cell repertoires in COVID-19. Assay used: immunoSEQ multiplex PCR; TCRdb lists only in-frame clones, some missing. The sample lists 100,000 to 120,000 clones, approximately 80% seen once, with about 17% in the top ten. What was sequenced was peripheral blood. These receptors all stem from a woman in her sixties with acute or convalescent COVID-19.

This chain's CDR3 is CASSESGLGTYNEQFF. The CDR3 coding sequence is TGCGCCAGCAGTGAGTCGGGACTAGGAACCTACAATGAGCAGTTCTTC. The chain joins TRBV10-1 to TRBJ2-1; 8 bases agree with TRBD2. Germline V gene data show CDR1 as WNHNN and CDR2 as SYGVQD (reference sequence). The V gene end was trimmed by 0 bases and the J gene end by 2 bases; junction bases not matched to a gene: 3. The CDR3 totals 16 residues.

This chain connects TRBV5-5 to TRBJ2-1; 9 positions agree with TRBD2. The J segment lost 6 bases and the V segment lost 3 bases, leaving 13 bases of the junction unmatched. Germline CDR1 and CDR2: SGHKS and YYEKEE (reference sequence). The CDR3 contains 17 residues. This CDR3 reads CASSSGSRLAASNEQFF. In nucleotides, the CDR3 is TGTGCCAGCAGCTCGGGGTCAAGACTAGCGGCCTCCAATGAGCAGTTCTTC. The whole variable domain, filled in from reference TRBV5-5 and TRBJ2-1, reads DAGVTQSPTHLIKTRGQQVTLRCSPISGHKSVSWYQQVLGQGPQFIFQYYEKEERGRGNFPDRFSARQFPNYSSELNVNALLLGDSALYLCASSSGSRLAASNEQFFGPGTRLTVL.

In this sample, this clone turned up a few times. The chain joins TRBV5-4 to TRBJ1-2, with 7 bases fitting TRBD1. There are 14 residues in the CDR3. V shed 3 bases and J 4 bases; nucleotides not matched to a gene: 6. The germline V gene encodes CDR1 SGHNT and CDR2 YYREEE (reference sequence). CDR3 sequence (DNA): TGTGCCAGCAGCTGGGGGACAGAGACCTATGGCTACACCTTC. Protein sequence: CASSWGTETYGYTF.

By sample share, this clone is medium-sized. The chain employs TRBV7-6 and TRBJ1-3, with D perhaps TRBD1 (6 bases). The CDR3 is made up of 19 amino acids. CDR1 and CDR2 from the germline V gene are SGHVS and FNYEAQ. Trimming took off 4 bases at V and 0 bases at J, with 22 bases between the two ends. CDR3 sequence (DNA): TGTGCCAGCAGCTCACTAGGGTGGTGGGACATTAGCTCTGGAAACACCATATATTTT. This encodes CASSSLGWWDISSGNTIYF.

The chain combines TRBV4-2 with TRBJ1-1; TRBD1 might be the D (6 bases). The CDR3 totals 14 residues. Deletions cut 4 bases from V and 0 bases from J, with 9 bases between. From germline, CDR1 is LGHNA and CDR2 YNFKEQ. The CDR3 sequence is CASSRGQMNTEAFF. Here the CDR3 DNA reads TGTGCCAGCAGCCGGGGACAAATGAACACTGAAGCTTTCTTT.

The gene calls are TRBV6-1 and TRBJ1-5; D unresolved. V lost 7 bases, J lost 3 bases, and 7 bases lay in between. CDR3 length: 12 amino acids. Germline V gene data show CDR1 as MNHNS and CDR2 as SASEGT. The CDR3 DNA reads as TGTGCCAGCACCCACAACAATCAGCCCCAGCATTTT. Amino acid sequence: CASTHNNQPQHF.

This chain joins TRBV7-6 and TRBJ2-7; 13 positions agree with TRBD2. The CDR3 is 17 amino acids. V trimming: 5 bases; J trimming: 3 bases; junction bases outside the gene matches: 10. Germline CDR1 SGHVS, CDR2 FNYEAQ. The CDR3 loop reads CASSPGLAGNPDYEQYF. CDR3 nucleotide sequence: TGTGCCAGCAGCCCGGGACTAGCGGGGAACCCGGACTACGAGCAGTACTTC.

The chain uses TRBV2 and TRBJ2-3; a possible D gene is TRBD2 (6 bases). The CDR3 is made up of 13 amino acids. Trimming took off 10 bases at V and 2 bases at J, with 13 bases between the two ends. The germline V gene encodes CDR1 SNHLY and CDR2 FYNNEI. The CDR3 DNA is TGTGCCACGCCGGGGGTCTCCACAGATACGCAGTATTTT. This codes for CATPGVSTDTQYF.

This chain links TRBV27 with TRBJ2-1, with D tentatively TRBD2 (6 bases). This CDR3 contains 14 residues. The ends were cut back, 11 bases at V and 4 bases at J, with 18 bases in the middle. Germline values: CDR1 MNHEY, CDR2 SMNVEV (reference sequence). In DNA, the CDR3 is TGTGCCGCGGGGCGGGTCCCGGAATACAATGAGCAGTTCTTC. Protein product: CAAGRVPEYNEQFF.

The chain links TRBV27 to TRBJ1-1; 7 nucleotides agree with TRBD1. Germline assignment: CDR1 MNHEY and CDR2 SMNVEV (reference sequence). The ends lost 5 bases at V and 2 bases at J; junction bases unmatched: 11. The CDR3 length is 16 residues. The CDR3 DNA follows: TGTGCCAGCAGTCTTCACCGACAGGGTTCAAACACTGAAGCTTTCTTT. Translation: CASSLHRQGSNTEAFF.

This rearrangement joins TRBV28 to TRBJ1-2, with 10 bases matching TRBD1. Germline V gene data show CDR1 as MDHEN and CDR2 as SYDVKM. V shed 5 bases, J shed 5 bases, and the junction held 5 bases outside the gene matches. The CDR3 runs to 14 residues. The CDR3 loop is CASSPGTGEYGYTF. The DNA of the CDR3 is TGTGCCAGCAGTCCCGGGACAGGGGAATATGGCTACACCTTC.

This clone appeared a single time. V is TRBV27 and J is TRBJ1-4; D may be TRBD1 (5 bases). Germline V lookup: CDR1 MNHEY, CDR2 SMNVEV (reference sequence). The ends were cut back, 8 bases at V and 8 bases at J, with 15 bases in the middle. CDR3 length: 13 amino acids. Written as DNA, the CDR3 is TGTGCCAGCCGGAGGGGTGCAGGGGAAAAACTGTTTTTT. Its protein product is CASRRGAGEKLFF.

The J gene is TRBJ2-7, the V gene TRBV21-1; TRBD2, the D gene given by the table, was not confirmed from the DNA. TRBV21-1 is listed as a pseudogene. The length of the CDR3 is 15 residues. The CDR3 DNA sequence: TGTGCCAGCACCCCGAGCGGGGCGGAATCCTACGAGCAGTACTTC. Its protein is CASTPSGAESYEQYF.

This clone appeared a few times. The genes are TRBV7-3 and TRBJ1-1, with D uncertain. The germline V gene has CDR1 SGHTA and CDR2 FQGTGA. There are 13 residues in the CDR3. The ends were cut back, 2 bases at V and 2 bases at J, with 6 bases in the middle. Here the CDR3 DNA reads TGTGCCAGCAGCTTAGGCCGAAACACTGAAGCTTTCTTT. It yields the protein CASSLGRNTEAFF.

This chain links TRBV6-2 or TRBV6-3 with TRBJ2-4; D may be TRBD1 (6 bases). This CDR3 region has 16 residues. Between the trimmed V and J ends, which lost 2 bases and 1 base, there was a span of 12 bases. The germline gives CDR1 MNHEY, CDR2 SVGEGT. The CDR3 here is CASSYSQGMAKNIQYF. CDR3 in DNA: TGTGCCAGCAGTTACAGCCAGGGGATGGCCAAAAACATTCAGTACTTC.

V gene TRBV6-5 combines with J gene TRBJ1-5; 7 positions match TRBD1. V shed 7 bases, J shed 0 bases, and the junction held 6 bases outside the gene matches. This CDR3 is built from 15 residues. Germline V gives CDR1 MNHEY, CDR2 SVGAGI. The chain's CDR3 is CASTPGGNSNQPQHF. CDR3 in DNA: TGTGCCAGCACCCCAGGGGGGAATAGCAATCAGCCCCAGCATTTT.

A note on this clone: The sample holds other DNA sequences that translate to the same CDR3. The V and J genes are TRBV12-3 or TRBV12-4 and TRBJ1-3, with a possible D match to TRBD1 (5 bases). V was trimmed by 5 bases and J by 4 bases, leaving 9 bases between them. This CDR3 comprises 13 residues. The CDR3 reads CASSADRGNTIYF. CDR3 nucleotide sequence: TGTGCCAGCAGTGCCGACAGAGGAAACACCATATATTTT.

The V call is TRBV20-1, the J call TRBJ1-5; D is possibly TRBD1 (5 bases). Germline loops: CDR1 DFQATT, CDR2 SNEGSKA (reference sequence). The CDR3 is 16 residues long. The V end lost 3 bases, the J end lost 4 bases, and 19 bases lay between the germline ends. In DNA form, the CDR3 reads TGCAGTGCTAGTCCGCGGGGGGGGTTTAGGAATCAGCCCCAGCATTTT. The encoded protein is CSASPRGGFRNQPQHF.

This chain links TRBV5-1 with TRBJ1-2; perhaps TRBD1 as D (5 bases). The V gene lost 1 base and the J gene lost 8 bases, with 12 bases spanning the gap. The CDR3 consists of 13 residues. Germline V gene data show CDR1 as SGHRS and CDR2 as YFSETQ. The CDR3 region has the DNA TGCGCCAGCAGCTTGCAGTCAGGGAACGGCTACACCTTC. This encodes CASSLQSGNGYTF.

The chain employs TRBV27 and TRBJ1-1; 7 positions match TRBD1. The V segment lost 3 bases and the J segment 12 bases; nucleotides outside the gene matches: 10. In germline, CDR1 is MNHEY, CDR2 SMNVEV (reference sequence). The CDR3 contains 13 residues. The CDR3 sequence: CASSFSGQTFTFF. CDR3 coding DNA: TGTGCCAGCAGTTTCTCGGGACAGACCTTTACTTTCTTT.

This sequence joins TRBV19 and TRBJ1-6, with 7 bases lining up with TRBD1. There are 16 residues in the CDR3. With V trimmed by 5 bases and J by 7 bases, 11 bases remained unmatched. Germline V gene sequence: CDR1 LNHDA, CDR2 SQIVND (reference sequence). The CDR3 DNA reads as TGTGCCAGTAGTCTATCCGGACAGGAGGGCAATTCACCCCTCCACTTT. This sequence encodes CASSLSGQEGNSPLHF.

The rearrangement joins TRBV2 to TRBJ2-1; TRBD2 aligns across 8 bases. CDR1 SNHLY and CDR2 FYNNEI come from the germline V gene. The CDR3 spans 14 residues. Trimming removed 8 bases from V and 3 bases from J; junction bases left unmatched: 6. DNA of the CDR3: TGTGCCAGCGGTGGACTAGCCCGCTACAATGAGCAGTTCTTC. Encoded protein: CASGGLARYNEQFF.

This chain connects TRBV3-1 (or the pseudogene TRBV3-2) to TRBJ1-2; 10 positions match TRBD1. Trimming cost V 3 bases and J 8 bases; bases outside gene matches: 3. The CDR3 runs 13 residues. CDR1 and CDR2 (germline): LGHDT, YNNKEL (reference sequence). In nucleotides, the CDR3 is TGTGCCAGCAGCCAGGGGACAGGGGACGGCTACACCTTC. Its protein is CASSQGTGDGYTF.

As for this clone: One junction end does not reproduce the germline sequence, and a read error may be involved. The rearrangement joins TRBV7-7 to TRBJ1-2, with TRBD1 as a possible D gene (6 bases). This CDR3 region has 17 residues. CDR1 and CDR2 from the germline V gene are SSHAT and FNYEAQ (reference sequence). CDR3 bases: TGTGCTAGCAGCCCTCTCGGGACCGGCAGGGGCCTCTATGGCTACACCTTC. Translated: CASSPLGTGRGLYGYTF.